This TCR beta chain was sequenced in a study of T cell repertoires in cytomegalovirus infection. Germline CDR1 and CDR2: SNHLY and FYNNEI. The CDR3 spans 13 residues. V was pared by 8 bases and J by 4 bases, with 14 bases between. TCRdb ran MiXCR on the reads and lists one entry per CDR3 protein. The sample includes about 920,000 distinct CDR3 sequences, about 33% seen only once; the top ten take about an eighth. This clonotype has ten or more counts. The antigen is unknown. Study-level points and caveats: CMV-specific HLA-C-restricted TCR beta clonotypes dominated the ex vivo response.

This sequence was found in a human donor in good health (CMV status not recorded). Some clones in this sample may be carry-over from other donors' samples. The source material was cultured CD8+ T cells from PBMCs, sampled from culture after CMV antigen stimulation. The rearrangement links TRBV2 to TRBJ1-2; TRBD1 is a possible D gene (6 bases). The CDR3: CASGMDSFYGYTF. The CDR3 DNA reads TGTGCCAGCGGGATGGACAGCTTCTATGGCTACACCTTC.